One and the same sample provided the 25 T cell receptor beta chains below, sequenced in a study of cytomegalovirus exposure and HLA in healthy donors. PCR was performed using 60 Vbeta and 13 Jbeta primers. The data were produced by immunoSEQ multiplex PCR, yet TCRdb's version contains in-frame clones alone and is incomplete. The table shows just over 150,000 clones, with about 75% occurring only once. Sequencing input: PBMCs. The origin of the receptors is a female donor in good health and CMV-seronegative.

The chain carries TRBV30 and TRBJ1-2; D remains unclear. Germline loops: CDR1 GTSNPN, CDR2 SVGIG (reference sequence). CDR3 length: 11 residues. Trimming removed 7 bases at V and 8 bases at J, with 14 bases between. CDR3 loop: CASMDEGGYTF. The DNA for the CDR3 is TGTGCCTCGATGGATGAGGGCGGCTACACCTTC.

CDR3: CASKPRHFGTGDEKLFF. For the CDR3, the DNA is TGTGCCAGTAAACCACGCCATTTCGGGACAGGGGATGAAAAACTGTTTTTT. The V gene is TRBV19, the J gene TRBJ1-4, with 10 bases identical to TRBD1. CDR3 length: 17 amino acids. CDR1 LNHDA and CDR2 SQIVND come from the germline V gene (reference sequence). Trimming took 7 bases from V and 6 from J; bases not matched to a gene: 14.

This clone was found a few times. Other DNA sequences from this sample encode an identical CDR3 as well. The chain has TRBV19 and TRBJ1-1; 8 bases agree with TRBD1. Germline CDR1 reads LNHDA; CDR2 reads SQIVND (reference sequence). The CDR3 consists of 14 residues. Trimming removed 3 bases from V and 3 bases from J; junction bases left unmatched: 3. For the CDR3, the DNA is TGTGCCAGTAGTATCGGACAGGGATACACTGAAGCTTTCTTT. Residues: CASSIGQGYTEAFF.

CDR3 sequence reads: CASMRGPSGNTIYF. The CDR3 region has the DNA TGTGCCAGCATGAGAGGGCCCTCTGGAAACACCATATATTTT. The chain is built from TRBV2 and TRBJ1-3, with unresolved D. Trimming left V 7 bases short and J 0 bases short, with 10 bases between. This CDR3 is 14 amino acids long. Germline assignment: CDR1 SNHLY and CDR2 FYNNEI.

The chain has TRBV29-1 and TRBJ1-1, with D tentatively TRBD1 (6 bases). The CDR3 totals 13 residues. V lost 6 bases and J lost 2, with 13 bases in between. Germline CDR1 and CDR2: SQVTM and ANQGSEA. This chain's CDR3 is CSVAQQGNTEAFF. The CDR3 bases are TGCAGCGTGGCTCAACAGGGTAACACTGAAGCTTTCTTT.

The DNA of the CDR3 is TGTGCCAGCAGCGTAGAGGGCGGGAAGAGCAATGAGCAGTTCTTC. Amino acids: CASSVEGGKSNEQFF. The chain combines TRBV9 with TRBJ2-1; D is possibly TRBD2 (6 bases). V lost 0 bases, J lost 6 bases, and 13 bases lay in between. The CDR3 runs to 15 residues. The germline gives CDR1 SGDLS, CDR2 YYNGEE.

V usage is TRBV5-1 and J usage is TRBJ2-7, with 15 bases that match TRBD2. Trimming took 3 bases from V and 5 from J; bases not matched to a gene: 6. The CDR3 extends over 16 amino acids. Germline V gene sequence: CDR1 SGHRS, CDR2 YFSETQ. CDR3 coding DNA: TGCGCCAGCAGCTGGGGACTAGCGGGAGGATTCAACGAGCAGTACTTC. This sequence encodes CASSWGLAGGFNEQYF. Complete variable domain (other parts from reference TRBV5-1 and TRBJ2-7): KAGVTQTPRYLIKTRGQQVTLSCSPISGHRSVSWYQQTPGQGLQFLFEYFSETQRNKGNFPGRFSGRQFSNSRSEMNVSTLELGDSALYLCASSWGLAGGFNEQYFGPGTRLTVT.

The chain employs TRBV12-5 and TRBJ2-2; possibly TRBD2 for D (5 bases). The V gene lost 2 bases and the J gene lost 4 bases, with 14 bases spanning the gap. This CDR3 has 16 amino acids. CDR1 and CDR2 (germline): LGHNT, FRNRAP. The DNA for the CDR3 is TGTGCTAGTGGTTTGCCCTCCCCGGCGGGCACCGGGGAGCTGTTTTTT. Amino acids: CASGLPSPAGTGELFF. The variable domain in full, with the rest retrieved from reference TRBV12-5 and TRBJ2-2, is DARVTQTPRHKVTEMGQEVTMRCQPILGHNTVFWYRQTMMQGLELLAYFRNRAPLDDSGMPKDRFSAEMPDATLATLKIQPSEPRDSAVYFCASGLPSPAGTGELFFGEGSRLTVL.

This chain uses TRBV2 with TRBJ2-3, with 8 bases aligning to TRBD2. Germline values: CDR1 SNHLY, CDR2 FYNNEI. This CDR3 has 16 amino acids. After removal of 6 bases from V and 2 bases from J, the junction contained 10 bases not matched to a gene. CDR3 bases: TGTGCCAGCAGGGCGTCGGGGACTAGTTTCACAGATACGCAGTATTTT. This codes for CASRASGTSFTDTQYF.

In DNA, the CDR3 is TGCGCCAGCAGCTTGGGGCCCGGACAGCTCTATACCTACGAGCAGTACTTC. Translating it yields CASSLGPGQLYTYEQYF. The chain uses TRBV5-1 and TRBJ2-7; tentatively, D is TRBD1 (6 bases). The CDR3 length is 17 residues. The germline gives CDR1 SGHRS, CDR2 YFSETQ. V shed 0 bases and J shed 2 bases, with 18 bases lying between them.

This clone was picked up a small number of times. The genes are TRBV29-1 and TRBJ1-2; 7 bases are a match to TRBD1. The germline gives CDR1 SQVTM, CDR2 ANQGSEA. This CDR3 spans 13 amino acids. V was pared by 6 bases and J by 6 bases, with 10 bases of the junction left unmatched. The CDR3 DNA sequence: TGCAGCGTACAGGGGCCGGCAACAAATGGCTACACCTTC. Its translation: CSVQGPATNGYTF. The full variable domain, with the rest looked up from reference TRBV29-1 and TRBJ1-2, is SAVISQKPSRDICQRGTSLTIQCQVDSQVTMMFWYRQQPGQSLTLIATANQGSEATYESGFVIDKFPISRPNLTFSTLTVSNMSPEDSSIYLCSVQGPATNGYTFGSGTRLTVV.

The rearrangement uses TRBV5-1 and TRBJ2-5, with 7 positions matching TRBD1. Trimming cost V 0 bases and J 4 bases; bases outside gene matches: 6. Germline V gene data show CDR1 as SGHRS and CDR2 as YFSETQ. This CDR3 spans 15 amino acids. The CDR3 nucleotides read TGCGCCAGCAGCTTGGCCAAAGGGGGCCGAGAGACCCAGTACTTC. Encoded protein: CASSLAKGGRETQYF.

The chain couples TRBV25-1 to TRBJ1-1; D may be TRBD1 (5 bases). Germline V gene sequence: CDR1 MGHDK, CDR2 SYGVNS. Trimming took off 1 base at V and 2 bases at J, with 5 bases between the two ends. The CDR3 covers 13 residues. CDR3 sequence: CASSEWGNTEAFF. Here the CDR3 DNA reads TGTGCCAGCAGTGAATGGGGCAACACTGAAGCTTTCTTT.

There are a few counts of this clone. The CDR3 here is CSDQGYTEAFF. CDR3 DNA sequence: TGCAGCGACCAGGGCTACACTGAAGCTTTCTTT. This chain uses TRBV20-1 with TRBJ1-1, with TRBD1 as a possible D gene (5 bases). Germline values: CDR1 DFQATT, CDR2 SNEGSKA (reference sequence). The CDR3 runs to 11 residues.

The chain carries TRBV7-9 and TRBJ1-1; 7 bases are a match to TRBD1. The CDR3 consists of 19 residues. The V segment lost 5 bases and the J segment 0 bases; nucleotides outside the gene matches: 18. Germline loops: CDR1 SEHNR, CDR2 FQNEAQ (reference sequence). The CDR3 sequence is CASSRNHIGGNYMNTEAFF. CDR3 DNA sequence: TGTGCCAGCAGCCGAAACCACATAGGGGGCAACTATATGAACACTGAAGCTTTCTTT.

This clone was found once. This sequence joins TRBV6-5 and TRBJ1-1, with 9 bases matching TRBD1. With V trimmed by 6 bases and J by 8 bases, 7 bases remained unmatched. Germline loops: CDR1 MNHEY, CDR2 SVGAGI. This CDR3 has 13 residues. CDR3 loop: CASRGQGSPEAFF. The CDR3 region has the DNA TGTGCCAGCAGAGGACAGGGGTCCCCCGAAGCTTTCTTT.

The chain couples TRBV28 to TRBJ1-1, with D maybe TRBD1 (6 bases). Germline values: CDR1 MDHEN, CDR2 SYDVKM. The V and J ends lost 4 bases and 6 bases respectively, with 15 bases between them. This CDR3 has 14 amino acids. The CDR3 spells CASSWAGAASEAFF. DNA of the CDR3: TGTGCCAGCAGTTGGGCGGGGGCAGCGTCTGAAGCTTTCTTT.

V is TRBV6-1 and J is TRBJ2-4, with 8 bases identical to TRBD2. CDR3 size: 20 residues. Germline assignment: CDR1 MNHNS and CDR2 SASEGT. V lost 2 bases to trimming and J lost 1 base; unmatched junction nucleotides: 16. In nucleotides, the CDR3 is TGTGCCAGCAGTGAATTTTCAGTCAGCGGGGGCCAGGGGGCCAAAAACATTCAGTACTTC. Its protein is CASSEFSVSGGQGAKNIQYF.

The chain is built from TRBV5-6 and TRBJ2-7; a weak D match, TRBD2 (6 bases). The CDR3 contains 16 residues. Per the germline V gene, CDR1 is SGHDT and CDR2 is YYEEEE. Trimming removed 2 bases from V and 2 bases from J, with 17 bases in between. The CDR3 DNA reads TGTGCCAGCAGCTTAAAACTGGGAGGAATGCCCTACGAGCAGTACTTC. Translation gives CASSLKLGGMPYEQYF.

This chain connects TRBV28 to TRBJ1-2; D remains ambiguous. The CDR3 spans 12 residues. The germline CDR1 and CDR2 sequences are MDHEN and SYDVKM. V lost 1 base and J lost 5, with 5 bases in between. CDR3 bases: TGTGCCAGCAGTTTATCAGGTTATGGCTACACCTTC. It specifies CASSLSGYGYTF.

The chain is built from TRBV2 and TRBJ1-5, with TRBD1 matching over 7 bases. V dropped 6 bases and J dropped 6; count of bases not matched to a gene: 8. Germline assignment: CDR1 SNHLY and CDR2 FYNNEI. The CDR3 sequence is 14 residues long. CDR3 sequence reads: CASSPTGRVQPQHF. The CDR3 coding sequence is TGTGCCAGCAGCCCGACAGGGAGAGTTCAGCCCCAGCATTTT.

This clone was detected a few times. A read error may account for a junction end that differs from germline. The chain combines TRBV11-2 with TRBJ1-1; no clear D. Germline loops: CDR1 SGHAT, CDR2 FQNNGV. The CDR3 is 13 residues long. CDR3 in DNA: TGTGCCAGCAGCTTAGGGCGGCTTATGCCAGCCAAGTTT. The encoded protein is CASSLGRLMPAKF.

The chain has TRBV7-3 and TRBJ1-2; the match to TRBD1 covers 7 bases. The CDR3 consists of 13 residues. Germline V gene data show CDR1 as SGHTA and CDR2 as FQGTGA. Germline trimming cut 5 bases from V and 7 bases from J; bases unmatched to any gene: 7. The DNA of the CDR3 is TGTGCCAGCAGCCTACAGGGGCAGGGTGGCTACACCTTC. This sequence encodes CASSLQGQGGYTF.

In its sample, this clone was seen once. The chain uses TRBV7-2 and TRBJ1-2, with 9 bases fitting TRBD1. Germline V lookup: CDR1 SGHTA, CDR2 FQGNSA. The CDR3 has 15 residues. After removal of 5 bases from V and 8 bases from J, the junction contained 12 bases not matched to a gene. CDR3 sequence (DNA): TGTGCCAGCAGCCCAATAGGGACAGGGAGTGGCGGCTACACCTTC. Protein: CASSPIGTGSGGYTF.

The chain carries TRBV6-1 and TRBJ2-1; TRBD2 matches at 9 bases. Germline assignment: CDR1 MNHNS and CDR2 SASEGT. J gave up 9 bases and V 1 base, and 7 bases lay outside the gene matches. This CDR3 spans 15 amino acids. The CDR3 here is CASSEVAGGPGEQFF. In DNA, the CDR3 is TGTGCCAGCAGTGAAGTGGCGGGGGGGCCGGGTGAGCAGTTCTTC.